This T cell receptor beta chain derives from a study of T-cell memory formation after mild COVID-19 (dated by TCRdb to 2020 to 2023). About the study as a whole: TCR sequence clusters from the two donors were found to be largely donor specific. Longitudinal TCRalpha and TCRbeta repertoire sequencing tracked T-cell clones expanding and contracting after mild COVID-19 in two donors. The cohort was made up of two young adult volunteers, one female and one male, who were previously healthy. Overall results and qualifications from the work: Some responding clones were found in pre-infection memory, which suggests that pre-existing cross-reactive memory T cells took part in the SARS-CoV-2 response. Contracting CD4+ clones turned up mainly in the CM and EM memory subsets, whereas EMRA was where CD8+ clones were enriched. SARS-CoV-2 specificity was not confirmed for the second-wave clones peaking on day 37. The study covered only two mild cases, and larger cohorts including severe cases with pre-infection samples were considered necessary. Clones that contracted from day 15 to 85 showed balanced CD4/CD8 phenotypes, whereas a second wave of clones that expanded from day 15 to 37 leaned towards CD4+.

The sequencer was an Illumina NovaSeq 6000. TCRalpha and TCRbeta cDNA libraries were built by 5'RACE with constant-segment primers, adding sample barcodes and unique molecular identifiers. RNA was extracted from every sample with Trizol reagent. The libraries were amplified in two PCR steps, and the second step added a second sample barcode and Illumina TruSeq adapters. Libraries were sequenced on an Illumina NovaSeq with 2 x 150 bp paired-end reads. The authors' analysis ran thus. Demultiplexing of reads and collapsing into UMI-guided consensus sequences were performed with migec v1.2.7. Using mixcr v2.1.11, the UMI consensuses were aligned to TRA and TRB V and J templates and assembled into clonotypes. A clonotype was counted as expanded or contracted only if both edgeR and NoisET called the change significant, with noise models trained on biological replicates. edgeR calls used a false discovery rate-adjusted p below 0.01 and a log2 fold-change threshold of 1. As an exploratory analysis of dynamics, max-normalized trajectories of the 1000 most abundant clonotypes were examined by PCA with hierarchical clustering. Separately sequenced CD4+ and CD8+ repertoires were used to assign the CD4 or CD8 phenotype of responding clones. TCRdb applied fastp at Q25 and MiXCR to the public reads, then kept only in-frame beta chains. Every distinct CDR3 protein forms one entry, paired with its most common genes and DNA. Clone size and V and J calls follow TCRdb, not the original study. The sample includes approximately 260,000 distinct CDR3 sequences, with approximately 15% observed a single time. The ten largest make up under 25% of the sample.

The CDR3, from cysteine to phenylalanine, totals 16 residues. Just the 48-base CDR3 DNA is kept, in frame starting at base 1. From the germline V gene (reference sequence), CDR1 is MNHNY and CDR2 is SVGAGI. V is trimmed back by 4 bases and J by 4 bases, and the junction contains 8 bases that no gene match accounts for. Ficoll-Paque density gradient centrifugation was used to isolate PBMCs. This clonotype was seen only a few times. The antigen it binds to is not known. No base quality information exists; no much larger clone differs at one position. Material for sequencing was PBMCs or a T cell subset sorted from them (not recorded which). The chain is encoded by TRBV6-6 joined to TRBJ1-5, with 9 bases matching TRBD1. This TCR came from a man younger than 30 who had mild COVID-19 (a few samples of this study predate the infection). The sample titles of this study are shuffled in the database, so cell type and time point are left out; the donor was told from shared clones. The CDR3 sequence is CASSSQTGTGNQPQHF. The DNA sequence is given as TGTGCCAGCAGTTCCCAGACAGGGACAGGGAATCAGCCCCAGCATTTT.